Given below is one T cell receptor (beta chain) in context. This specimen comes from a study of shared clonotypes between healthy human individuals. Authors' processing steps: ImmunoSEQ gave junction-only sequences without quality scores, so filtering differed. Sequenced by immunoSEQ multiplex PCR; TCRdb stores in-frame clones only, minus some. That table is the source of V, J and clone size, and D and trimming were worked out from the DNA. The sample comprises around 100,000 clones, about two thirds of which are singletons, and approximately 25% rests with the top ten. V dropped 3 bases and J dropped 2 bases, with 23 bases sitting between them. The germline gives CDR1 SEHNR, CDR2 FQNEAQ (reference sequence). This CDR3 comprises 19 residues.

The sequencing sample was made of memory CD8+ T cells sorted from blood. Subset meaning: CD45RO+ cells pooled with CCR7-negative TemRA cells. The sequence was obtained from a woman in her 30s in good health. The chain has TRBV7-9 and TRBJ2-1; perhaps TRBD2 as D (6 bases). In nucleotides, the CDR3 is TGTGCCAGCAGCTTTAGGCTAGCGAGGTTTTTGCGTCCCTACAATGAGCAGTTCTTC. Encoded protein: CASSFRLARFLRPYNEQFF.